This entry concerns a single T cell receptor beta chain. Under the authors' procedure: Nucleated cell number was recorded as an estimate derived from reference gene primer amplification. Here immunoSEQ multiplex PCR was the method, and the copy in TCRdb shows in-frame clones only, minus some. That table gives V, J and clone size, and the DNA gave D and trimming. The table includes 130,000 to 150,000 clones, more than 80% detected once. The sample originates from a study of blood T cell repertoires in COVID-19. In the study overall: Samples taken during acute and convalescent COVID-19 were collected in the United States, Italy and Spain.

Germline V CDR1 and CDR2: MNHEY, SMNVEV (reference sequence). V was cut by 0 bases and J by 5 bases, with 7 bases left in between. CDR3 length: 13 amino acids. One Seattle source followed patients from active infection through their disease course. The clonotype was recovered from a man between 18 and 29 years old with COVID-19, enrolled during active disease. The chain employs TRBV27 and TRBJ1-1; D not certain. The sequenced sample consisted of peripheral blood. CDR3 sequence: CASSLSGVTEAFF. The CDR3, as DNA: TGTGCCAGCAGTTTATCGGGAGTGACTGAAGCTTTCTTT.